This T cell receptor (beta chain) was captured by sequencing in a study of beta chain features in type 1 diabetes. Study-wide results and limits: Patients and controls would share equally any PCR tilt toward shorter templates. TCRB CDR3 length was moderately but significantly reduced in all four CD4+ subsets of Type 1 diabetes patients.

With regard to this clone: The antigen is undetermined.

All of the isolated RNA was reverse transcribed, so expressed TCRB transcripts were sequenced. TCRdb keeps only in-frame clones here, not all; method: immunoSEQ multiplex PCR. The sample consists of about 240,000 clones, around 14% of them appearing once. Blood was collected once per donor into heparin, averaging approximately 110 mL. Sorting based on CD45RO/CCR7/CD25/CD127/CD95/CD27 separated CD4+ naive, central memory, regulatory and stem cell-like memory cells. The CDR3 loop spans 12 amino acids. V lost 8 bases to trimming and J lost 5 bases, with 7 bases between them. Germline CDR1 and CDR2: MNHEY and SVGAGI.

This TCR was sampled from a man aged 25-45 years with type 1 diabetes. The chain uses TRBV6-5 and TRBJ1-6; D uncertain. The sequenced material came from naive CD4+ T cells from blood. Here the CDR3 reads CASGPNNSPLHF. CDR3 sequence (DNA): TGTGCCAGCGGGCCGAATAATTCACCCCTCCACTTT.